This TCR beta chain was recorded in a study of T cells expressing NK-cell markers. Study overall: It was sorted CD3+CD56+NKG2C+, CD3+CD56+NKG2C- and CD3+CD56-NKG2C+ T cells that supplied the TCR beta repertoires.

Regarding this clonotype: The antigen remains undetermined.

Germline loops: CDR1 DFQATT, CDR2 SNEGSKA (reference sequence). CDR3 length: 13 amino acids. General study points: The share of CD8+ T cells held by dominant NKG2C+ clonotypes was about 1.0-8% in several donors. Expanded NKG2C+ T cell clones were not confirmed as HCMV-specific.

The authors made TCR beta cDNA libraries by 5'RACE template switching. This switching added a universal primer site and UMIs. Reanalyzing the 5' RACE reads, TCRdb keeps one entry per CDR3 protein, without DNA. The sample's table shows 350,000 to 500,000 distinct CDR3 sequences. The J gene is TRBJ2-1, the V gene TRBV20-1; TCRdb returns TRBD2, unconfirmable since there is no DNA. This sequence originates from a woman aged 18-69 years in good health. The material sequenced was blood T cells: a sorted CD56 or NKG2C T cell subset, CD4+ or CD8+ T cells, or bulk PBMC T cells (not recorded which). CDR3 amino acids: CSARWGEYNEQFF.